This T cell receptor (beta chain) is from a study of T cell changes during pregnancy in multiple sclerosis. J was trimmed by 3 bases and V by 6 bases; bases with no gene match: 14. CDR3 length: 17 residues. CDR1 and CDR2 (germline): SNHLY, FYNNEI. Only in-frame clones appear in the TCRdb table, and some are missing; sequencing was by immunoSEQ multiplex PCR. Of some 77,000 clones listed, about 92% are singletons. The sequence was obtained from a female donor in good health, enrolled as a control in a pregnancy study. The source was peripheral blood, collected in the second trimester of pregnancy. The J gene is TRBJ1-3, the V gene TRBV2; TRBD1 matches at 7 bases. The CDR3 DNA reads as TGTGCCAGCAGGTTATCGACAGGGCAGATTCTTGGAAACACCATATATTTT. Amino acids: CASRLSTGQILGNTIYF.